This T cell receptor (beta chain) was retrieved from a study of human T cells and chemical hapten exposure. The overall study: Sensitization applied 2% DPC to around 2 cm by around 2 cm of upper inner arm skin.

The sample's time point: patch test 3, about 24 weeks after DPC sensitization. Noted treatment: therapeutic diphenylcyclopropenone sensitization with weekly scalp DPC. A single record per CDR3 protein comes from TCRdb applying MiXCR to the RACE reads. The table includes 50,000 to 75,000 distinct CDR3 sequences, 11% detected once. Germline trimming cut 5 bases from V and 3 bases from J; bases unmatched to any gene: 1. CDR3 length equals 12 residues. Germline values: CDR1 DFQATT, CDR2 SNEGSKA (reference sequence). This chain connects TRBV20-1 to TRBJ2-5, with 9 nucleotides matching TRBD2. Source: whole blood, taken in connection with sensitization to the hapten diphenylcyclopropenone (DPC). This clonotype originated in a woman aged 25 to 39 with alopecia areata. Some clones in this sample may be carry-over from other donors' samples. For the CDR3, the DNA is TGCAGTGCTCCTAGCGGGGAAGAGACCCAGTACTTC. This codes for CSAPSGEETQYF.